A selection of T cell receptor beta chains follows, all from one sample in a study of identical twins. TCRdb fed the 5' RACE reads into MiXCR, producing one record per CDR3 protein. The sample has 1.5 million to 2 million distinct CDR3 sequences, more than 30% seen once. The sample was cord blood. These receptors originate from a newborn girl in good health. Both conserved end residues are part of each CDR3. A D gene is named only where the DNA matches it firmly. Size is stated for part of the rows, as once, few or many counts, or as a class when the clone is expanded.

j_gene: TRBJ2-1
abundance: few
d_gene: TRBD1
v_gene: TRBV20-1
CDR3aa: CSARDRDREYNEQFF
CDR3nt: TGCAGTGCTAGGGATCGGGACAGGGAGTACAATGAGCAGTTCTTC

j_gene: TRBJ1-6
abundance: few
d_gene: .
v_gene: TRBV20-1
CDR3aa: CSATESWGNSPLHF
CDR3nt: TGCAGTGCTACCGAAAGTTGGGGCAATTCACCCCTCCACTTT

j_gene: TRBJ2-5
abundance: .
d_gene: .
v_gene: TRBV24-1
CDR3aa: CATSDLYRHLGETQYF
CDR3nt: TGTGCCACCAGTGATTTGTACAGGCACCTGGGGGAGACCCAGTACTTC

j_gene: TRBJ2-6
abundance: .
d_gene: .
v_gene: TRBV5-1
CDR3aa: CASSLDRVSGANVLTF
CDR3nt: TGCGCCAGCAGCTTGGACAGGGTCTCTGGGGCCAACGTCCTGACTTTC

j_gene: TRBJ2-3
abundance: many
d_gene: .
v_gene: TRBV24-1
CDR3aa: CATSTAVGDTQYF
CDR3nt: TGTGCCACCAGTACAGCGGTGGGGGATACGCAGTATTTT

j_gene: TRBJ2-2
abundance: few
d_gene: .
v_gene: TRBV28
CDR3aa: CASGLLSPGELFF
CDR3nt: TGTGCCAGCGGACTACTATCACCCGGGGAGCTGTTTTTT

j_gene: TRBJ1-5
abundance: few
d_gene: .
v_gene: TRBV20-1
CDR3aa: CSAGLPAGLDQPQHF
CDR3nt: TGCAGTGCTGGACTACCGGCCGGACTCGATCAGCCCCAGCATTTT

j_gene: TRBJ2-7
abundance: .
d_gene: .
v_gene: TRBV27
CDR3aa: CAGSLWLGEQYF
CDR3nt: TGTGCCGGCAGTTTATGGCTAGGCGAGCAGTACTTC

j_gene: TRBJ2-3
abundance: .
d_gene: .
v_gene: TRBV12-3/TRBV12-4
CDR3aa: CASSPRLGSSTDTQYF
CDR3nt: TGTGCCAGCAGTCCCCGTTTGGGCTCTAGCACAGATACGCAGTATTTT

j_gene: TRBJ2-7
abundance: many
d_gene: .
v_gene: TRBV6-1
CDR3aa: CASSAGDSSYEQYF
CDR3nt: TGTGCCAGCTCGGCGGGTGATAGCTCCTACGAGCAGTACTTC

j_gene: TRBJ2-1
abundance: .
d_gene: TRBD2
v_gene: TRBV10-3
CDR3aa: CAISETSANPNEQFF
CDR3nt: TGTGCCATCAGTGAGACTAGCGCGAACCCTAATGAGCAGTTCTTC

j_gene: TRBJ2-1
abundance: .
d_gene: .
v_gene: TRBV20-1
CDR3aa: CSATLPSSGYNEQFF
CDR3nt: TGCAGTGCTACCCTCCCGAGTAGCGGCTACAATGAGCAGTTCTTC

j_gene: TRBJ2-7
abundance: few
d_gene: .
v_gene: TRBV12-3/TRBV12-4
CDR3aa: CASSFSIGGYEQYF
CDR3nt: TGTGCCAGCAGTTTTTCAATAGGGGGCTACGAGCAGTACTTC

j_gene: TRBJ1-1
abundance: once
d_gene: .
v_gene: TRBV9
CDR3aa: CASSSQGRGNTEAFF
CDR3nt: TGTGCCAGCAGCTCCCAGGGAAGGGGCAACACTGAAGCTTTCTTT

j_gene: TRBJ2-1
abundance: .
d_gene: .
v_gene: TRBV5-1
CDR3aa: CASSFGGSGNNEQFF
CDR3nt: TGCGCCAGCAGCTTTGGTGGTAGCGGTAACAATGAGCAGTTCTTC

j_gene: TRBJ2-7
abundance: few
d_gene: .
v_gene: TRBV20-1
CDR3aa: CSADLSTINFEQYF
CDR3nt: TGCAGTGCCGATTTAAGCACAATTAACTTCGAGCAGTACTTC

j_gene: TRBJ2-3
abundance: .
d_gene: TRBD2
v_gene: TRBV12-3/TRBV12-4
CDR3aa: CASSLAQFRTRGTDTQYF
CDR3nt: TGTGCCAGCAGTTTAGCGCAATTCCGGACTAGGGGCACAGATACGCAGTATTTT

j_gene: TRBJ1-1
abundance: few
d_gene: .
v_gene: TRBV28
CDR3aa: CASRYPDRLNTEAFF
CDR3nt: TGTGCCAGCAGGTACCCGGACAGACTGAACACTGAAGCTTTCTTT

j_gene: TRBJ2-1
abundance: .
d_gene: .
v_gene: TRBV12-3/TRBV12-4
CDR3aa: CASSLMVASSYNEQFF
CDR3nt: TGTGCCAGCAGTTTAATGGTAGCGAGCTCCTACAATGAGCAGTTCTTC

j_gene: TRBJ2-4
abundance: few
d_gene: TRBD1
v_gene: TRBV29-1
CDR3aa: CSVVQGAQNIQYF
CDR3nt: TGCAGCGTCGTACAGGGGGCGCAGAACATTCAGTACTTC

j_gene: TRBJ2-3
abundance: .
d_gene: .
v_gene: TRBV12-3/TRBV12-4
CDR3aa: CASRRVPTDTQYF
CDR3nt: TGTGCCAGCAGGAGGGTCCCCACAGATACGCAGTATTTT

j_gene: TRBJ2-6
abundance: .
d_gene: TRBD2
v_gene: TRBV5-1
CDR3aa: CASSRTLAGGTPGANVLTF
CDR3nt: TGCGCCAGCAGCCGAACACTAGCGGGGGGGACACCTGGGGCCAACGTCCTGACTTTC

j_gene: TRBJ1-4
abundance: few
d_gene: .
v_gene: TRBV7-2
CDR3aa: CASSLFGVHNEKLFF
CDR3nt: TGTGCCAGCAGCTTATTTGGGGTGCACAATGAAAAACTGTTTTTT

j_gene: TRBJ1-2
abundance: few
d_gene: .
v_gene: TRBV3-1
CDR3aa: CASSQERPWVCGYTF
CDR3nt: TGTGCCAGCAGCCAAGAAAGGCCCTGGGTATGTGGCTACACCTTC

j_gene: TRBJ2-1
abundance: .
d_gene: TRBD1
v_gene: TRBV5-1
CDR3aa: CASSLVGQGLNEQFF
CDR3nt: TGCGCCAGCAGCTTGGTGGGACAGGGGCTGAATGAGCAGTTCTTC

j_gene: TRBJ1-2
abundance: .
d_gene: .
v_gene: TRBV12-3/TRBV12-4
CDR3aa: CASTPTWGGYGYTF
CDR3nt: TGTGCCAGCACTCCTACGTGGGGGGGCTATGGCTACACCTTC

j_gene: TRBJ2-7
abundance: .
d_gene: .
v_gene: TRBV6-5
CDR3aa: CASSQGPGYEQYF
CDR3nt: TGTGCCAGCAGCCAAGGCCCCGGCTACGAGCAGTACTTC

j_gene: TRBJ1-5
abundance: few
d_gene: .
v_gene: TRBV6-1
CDR3aa: CASSDIGIRPQHF
CDR3nt: TGTGCCAGCAGTGACATCGGGATAAGGCCCCAGCATTTT

j_gene: TRBJ2-7
abundance: many
d_gene: .
v_gene: TRBV10-3
CDR3aa: CAISVWGNSHEQYF
CDR3nt: TGTGCCATCAGTGTTTGGGGGAACAGCCACGAGCAGTACTTC

j_gene: TRBJ2-7
abundance: .
d_gene: TRBD1
v_gene: TRBV11-2
CDR3aa: CASRLLRDRGKYEQYF
CDR3nt: TGTGCCAGCAGGTTACTCCGGGACAGGGGGAAATACGAGCAGTACTTC

j_gene: TRBJ2-1
abundance: few
d_gene: .
v_gene: TRBV5-1
CDR3aa: CASSLVQSSNNEQFF
CDR3nt: TGCGCCAGCAGCTTGGTACAGTCGAGCAACAATGAGCAGTTCTTC

j_gene: TRBJ1-1
abundance: .
d_gene: .
v_gene: TRBV28
CDR3aa: CASSPTQYTEAFF
CDR3nt: TGTGCCAGCAGTCCGACCCAGTACACTGAAGCTTTCTTT

j_gene: TRBJ2-4
abundance: .
d_gene: .
v_gene: TRBV3-1
CDR3aa: CASSQAVGKNIQYF
CDR3nt: TGTGCCAGCAGCCAGGCGGTAGGGAAAAACATTCAGTACTTC

j_gene: TRBJ2-5
abundance: .
d_gene: .
v_gene: TRBV5-1
CDR3aa: CASSLGGADRGTQYF
CDR3nt: TGCGCCAGCAGCTTGGGTGGGGCGGACCGGGGGACCCAGTACTTC

j_gene: TRBJ2-3
abundance: .
d_gene: .
v_gene: TRBV3-1
CDR3aa: CASSPYPYSTDTQYF
CDR3nt: TGTGCCAGCAGCCCCTATCCCTATAGCACAGATACGCAGTATTTT

j_gene: TRBJ2-7
abundance: .
d_gene: TRBD2
v_gene: TRBV20-1
CDR3aa: CSARDLTLSSGSYEQYF
CDR3nt: TGCAGTGCCAGAGATCTTACCCTCTCTAGCGGCTCCTACGAGCAGTACTTC

j_gene: TRBJ2-3
abundance: once
d_gene: TRBD2
v_gene: TRBV5-1
CDR3aa: CASSPKLAGKMDTQYF
CDR3nt: TGCGCCAGCAGCCCCAAACTAGCGGGAAAGATGGATACGCAGTATTTT

j_gene: TRBJ1-2
abundance: few
d_gene: .
v_gene: TRBV5-1
CDR3aa: CASSRQPGQANYGYTF
CDR3nt: TGCGCCAGCAGCCGCCAACCCGGGCAGGCTAACTATGGCTACACCTTC

j_gene: TRBJ2-5
abundance: .
d_gene: TRBD2
v_gene: TRBV12-3/TRBV12-4
CDR3aa: CASSLTREGTQYF
CDR3nt: TGTGCCAGCAGTTTAACGCGGGAGGGGACCCAGTACTTC